A selection of T cell receptor beta chains follows, all from one sample in a study of blood T cell repertoires in COVID-19. This table comes from immunoSEQ multiplex PCR, and its TCRdb copy is limited to in-frame clones, with some not included. The sample holds under 200,000 clones, approximately 80% seen once. The sequenced sample was peripheral blood. Receptors originate from a woman aged 55-70 years with acute or convalescent COVID-19. Each CDR3 is given with its conserved first and last residue. D genes are given only for firm matches. Clone size is given for some rows only: seen once, a few or many times, or a class if the clone is expanded.

V gene,clone size,J gene,D gene,CDR3 DNA,CDR3 protein
TRBV7-9,-,TRBJ2-3,TRBD2,TGTGCCAGCAGCTTAGGAGTGGGACTAATCACAGATACGCAGTATTTT,CASSLGVGLITDTQYF
TRBV19,-,TRBJ2-1,-,TGTGCCAGTAGTCCCAAGAGCTCCTACAATGAGCAGTTCTTC,CASSPKSSYNEQFF
TRBV7-2,once,TRBJ1-4,-,TGTGCCAGCAGCCTTACAGGCGCAACTAATGAAAAACTGTTTTTT,CASSLTGATNEKLFF
TRBV5-4,-,TRBJ1-3,-,TGTGCCAGCAGCTCGGGACTGCAGCAATCAAACACCATATATTTT,CASSSGLQQSNTIYF
TRBV19,few,TRBJ1-4,-,TGTGCCAGTAGTATTGGCGTCAGGGGTAATGAAAAACTGTTTTTT,CASSIGVRGNEKLFF
TRBV7-2,few,TRBJ1-2,TRBD1,TGTGCCAGCAGCTTAGGGACAGGCTATGGCTACACCTTC,CASSLGTGYGYTF
TRBV6-5,-,TRBJ1-1,-,TGTGCCAGCAGAGACTGGATAAACACTGAAGCTTTCTTT,CASRDWINTEAFF
TRBV7-2,-,TRBJ2-5,-,TGTGCCAGCAGCTTAATGGTGGGGGCGGCCCAAGAGACCCAGTACTTC,CASSLMVGAAQETQYF
TRBV30,-,TRBJ1-1,TRBD1,TGTGCCTGGGACAGGGTCCAAAACACTGAAGCTTTCTTT,CAWDRVQNTEAFF
TRBV9,-,TRBJ1-2,-,TGTGCCAGCAGCGTAGATTGGGGCACCGGAGCTGGTGCTGGCTACACCTTC,CASSVDWGTGAGAGYTF
TRBV6-1,-,TRBJ1-5,-,TGTGCCAGCAGTGAGACATGGGGGGGTCAGCCCCAGCATTTT,CASSETWGGQPQHF
TRBV3-1/TRBV3-2,-,TRBJ1-1,TRBD1,TGTGCCAGCAGCCAAACAGAGGGACAGTCTGGAGCTTTCTTT,CASSQTEGQSGAFF
TRBV7-3,-,TRBJ1-4,TRBD1,TGTGCCAGCAGCCCAGAACAGGGGAGACTTTCTAATGAAAAACTGTTTTTT,CASSPEQGRLSNEKLFF
TRBV7-9,-,TRBJ1-5,-,TGTGCCAGCAGCTTAGGCGGGAGGGCGGATCAGCCCCAGCATTTT,CASSLGGRADQPQHF
TRBV13,-,TRBJ2-4,TRBD2,TGTGCCAGCAGCTTAGGCTCGACTAGCGGGGGGGCGGCCAAAAACATTCAGTACTTC,CASSLGSTSGGAAKNIQYF
TRBV19,-,TRBJ1-6,-,TGTGCCAGTAGTATCCGGAGGCCCGCCAATGGTTCACCCCTCCACTTT,CASSIRRPANGSPLHF
TRBV6-5,-,TRBJ1-2,TRBD1,TGTGCCAGCAGGAGACAGGGATTCTACACCTTC,CASRRQGFYTF
TRBV3-1/TRBV3-2,-,TRBJ2-2,TRBD2,TGTGCCAGCAGCCAAAGAGTCAGCGGGGGGCCCGGGGAGCTGTTTTTT,CASSQRVSGGPGELFF
TRBV19,-,TRBJ1-6,-,TGTGCCAGTAGTGCCCGGGGGGCTTCACCCCTCCACTTT,CASSARGASPLHF
TRBV6-2/TRBV6-3,-,TRBJ2-5,-,TGTGCCAGCAGTTACTTGGTGGCAGGCCAAGAGACCCAGTACTTC,CASSYLVAGQETQYF
TRBV14,-,TRBJ1-2,-,TGTGCCAGCAGCCAAGGTCAAAACTATGGCTACACCTTC,CASSQGQNYGYTF
TRBV5-4,-,TRBJ2-7,-,TGTGCCAGCAGCTCTACAGCCTCCTACGAGCAGTACTTC,CASSSTASYEQYF
TRBV7-9,-,TRBJ1-1,TRBD1,TGTGCCAGCAGCTTCGGACAGGGGACGAACACTGAAGCTTTCTTT,CASSFGQGTNTEAFF
TRBV19,-,TRBJ2-7,-,TGTGCCAGTAGTAGCGGGACCAGCGTCACCTACGAGCAGTACTTC,CASSSGTSVTYEQYF
TRBV6-6,few,TRBJ2-7,-,TGTGCCAGCAGTCCCCCGGGTCTCTACGAGCAGTACTTC,CASSPPGLYEQYF
TRBV9,-,TRBJ1-5,-,TGTGCCAGCAGCCCACTCGGTTCAGGTCAGCCCCAGCATTTT,CASSPLGSGQPQHF
TRBV19,-,TRBJ1-6,-,TGTGCCAGTAGTTCTTCAGGGTTGCAGAATTCACCCCTCCACTTT,CASSSSGLQNSPLHF
TRBV7-7,few,TRBJ1-3,TRBD1,TGTGCTAGCAGCTCCCTATTAGGGACAGGGGGCAGTTCTGGAAACACCATATATTTT,CASSSLLGTGGSSGNTIYF
TRBV9,-,TRBJ1-1,TRBD1,TGTGCCAGCAGCGTAGGGGTCGGCACAGGGGGAAACACTGAAGCTTTCTTT,CASSVGVGTGGNTEAFF
TRBV3-1/TRBV3-2,-,TRBJ2-1,-,TGTGCCAGCAGCCAAGATTGGCAGTCCCTGGTGTCCTTCGATGAGCAGTTCTTC,CASSQDWQSLVSFDEQFF
TRBV3-1/TRBV3-2,-,TRBJ1-4,TRBD1,TGTGCCAGCAGCCAACAGGGGGCTAATGAAAAACTGTTTTTT,CASSQQGANEKLFF
TRBV4-3,once,TRBJ2-1,TRBD2,TGCGCCAGCAGCCGCCGCACGACTAGCGGGGGGGCTGAGCAGTTCTTC,CASSRRTTSGGAEQFF
TRBV28,-,TRBJ2-3,-,TGTGCCAGCAGGTGGCAGGGTCCCGCAGATACGCAGTATTTT,CASRWQGPADTQYF
TRBV5-1,-,TRBJ2-5,-,TGCGCCAGCAGCTTGGTTCCGTACCAAGAGACCCAGTACTTC,CASSLVPYQETQYF
TRBV6-2/TRBV6-3,-,TRBJ1-3,-,TGTGCCAGCAGCGACGGGACATCCTCTGGAAACACCATATATTTT,CASSDGTSSGNTIYF
TRBV5-3,-,TRBJ2-3,-,TGTGCCAGACCGGGACTGGATACGCAGTATTTT,CARPGLDTQYF
TRBV3-1/TRBV3-2,once,TRBJ2-1,TRBD2,TGTGCCAGCAGCCAAGTGGGAAGCGGGGGACCCTCCTACAATGAGCAGTTCTTC,CASSQVGSGGPSYNEQFF
TRBV7-9,-,TRBJ2-3,-,TGTGCCAGCAGCTTACTCACAGATACGCAGTATTTT,CASSLLTDTQYF
TRBV6-5,-,TRBJ1-1,-,TGTGCCAGCAGTACCGGGGGGTATACTGAAGCTTTCTTT,CASSTGGYTEAFF